The 19 T cell receptor beta chains below were found in one sample sequenced in a study of cytomegalovirus exposure and HLA in healthy donors. With 60 Vbeta and 13 Jbeta primers, the PCR was carried out. Repertoires were generated with immunoSEQ multiplex PCR, while TCRdb's copy carries only in-frame clones and drops some. The table records about 140,000 clones, around 80% of them present only once. The material sequenced was PBMCs. Receptors originate from a woman in her forties in good health and CMV-seronegative.

A remark on this clone: This specimen includes other DNA sequences encoding the same CDR3. The chain is built from TRBV18 and TRBJ2-7; 9 bases fit TRBD1. Germline lookup yields CDR1 KGHSH and CDR2 LQKENI. The CDR3 sequence is 14 residues long. The J segment lost 3 bases and the V segment lost 3 bases, leaving 3 bases of the junction unmatched. CDR3 amino acids: CASSPDRGGYEQYF. CDR3 bases: TGTGCCAGCTCACCGGACAGGGGCGGCTACGAGCAGTACTTC.

The chain uses TRBV10-3 and TRBJ1-2, with TRBD1 matching over 7 bases. J gave up 6 bases and V 7 bases, and 14 bases lay outside the gene matches. The germline V gene has CDR1 ENHRY and CDR2 SYGVKD. The length of the CDR3 is 15 residues. The CDR3 reads CAINGGQETKNGYTF. In nucleotides, the CDR3 is TGTGCCATCAATGGAGGACAGGAAACTAAGAATGGCTACACCTTC.

V gene TRBV28 combines with J gene TRBJ2-1, with 7 nucleotides matching TRBD1. This CDR3 spans 16 amino acids. Germline CDR1 MDHEN, CDR2 SYDVKM. Trimming cost V 4 bases and J 0 bases; bases outside gene matches: 6. CDR3 in amino acids: CASSSRDSFSYNEQFF. CDR3 bases: TGTGCCAGCAGTTCCCGGGACAGTTTCTCCTACAATGAGCAGTTCTTC.

The chain combines TRBV7-2 with TRBJ2-7; 8 nucleotides align to TRBD1. Germline CDR1 reads SGHTA; CDR2 reads FQGNSA. The V segment lost 5 bases and the J segment 3 bases; nucleotides outside the gene matches: 6. The CDR3 has 14 residues. For the CDR3, the DNA is TGTGCCAGCAGCGCTCGGACAGGGCGCTACGAGCAGTACTTC. This sequence encodes CASSARTGRYEQYF. Looking up the rest from reference TRBV7-2 and TRBJ2-7 gives the full variable domain: GAGVSQSPSNKVTEKGKDVELRCDPISGHTALYWYRQSLGQGLEFLIYFQGNSAPDKSGLPSDRFSAERTGGSVSTLTIQRTQQEDSAVYLCASSARTGRYEQYFGPGTRLTVT.

The gene calls are TRBV6-6 and TRBJ1-4; 8 positions agree with TRBD1. There are 15 residues in the CDR3. V trimming: 5 bases; J trimming: 7 bases; junction bases outside the gene matches: 9. The germline V gene has CDR1 MNHNY and CDR2 SVGAGI (reference sequence). CDR3 region: CASSLLRGQVEKLFF. CDR3 DNA sequence: TGTGCCAGCAGTCTCCTCAGGGGGCAGGTTGAAAAACTGTTTTTT.

This chain links TRBV12-5 with TRBJ2-7, with 11 bases that match TRBD2. Germline CDR1 and CDR2: LGHNT and FRNRAP. The CDR3 spans 18 residues. V lost 0 bases and J lost 4; bases outside the gene matches: 11. In DNA form, the CDR3 reads TGTGCTAGTGGTTTGGTACGGCTAGCGGGGGGCCAAGGTTACGAGCAGTACTTC. It yields the protein CASGLVRLAGGQGYEQYF.

This chain joins TRBV19 and TRBJ2-2, with 9 bases aligning to TRBD1. Germline CDR1 is LNHDA and CDR2 is SQIVND (reference sequence). The CDR3 sequence is 15 residues long. V trimming: 4 bases; J trimming: 6 bases; junction bases outside the gene matches: 6. DNA of the CDR3: TGTGCCAGTAGTACGACAGGGGGAGCACCCGGGGAGCTGTTTTTT. As protein: CASSTTGGAPGELFF.

The chain combines TRBV6-5 with TRBJ2-5; a weak D match, TRBD1 (6 bases). This CDR3 spans 14 amino acids. The ends were cut back, 2 bases at V and 4 bases at J, with 11 bases in the middle. CDR1 and CDR2 from the germline V gene are MNHEY and SVGAGI. The CDR3: CASSYAGERETQYF. The DNA of the CDR3 is TGTGCCAGCAGTTACGCAGGGGAACGAGAGACCCAGTACTTC.

The sample holds a few counts of this clone. The chain combines TRBV9 with TRBJ2-3; TRBD1 matches 8 bases. V was pared by 4 bases and J by 1 base, with 5 bases of the junction left unmatched. CDR1 and CDR2 (germline): SGDLS, YYNGEE. The CDR3 has 15 residues. The CDR3 DNA reads TGTGCCAGCAGCCAGGACAGGGCCGGCACAGATACGCAGTATTTT. This encodes CASSQDRAGTDTQYF.

This chain uses TRBV27 with TRBJ2-7; D gene uncertain. Trimming cost V 8 bases and J 7 bases, with 12 bases left between them. Germline loops: CDR1 MNHEY, CDR2 SMNVEV (reference sequence). This CDR3 spans 11 amino acids. CDR3 DNA sequence: TGTGCCAGCGCGACCGGGTGGGAGCAGTACTTC. Translation: CASATGWEQYF.

The chain is built from TRBV29-1 and TRBJ1-3; 10 bases are a match to TRBD1. The CDR3 totals 14 residues. Per germline, CDR1 SQVTM and CDR2 ANQGSEA. The V segment lost 3 bases and the J segment 4 bases; nucleotides outside the gene matches: 3. CDR3 in DNA: TGCAGCGTTGAGACAGGGGGCCACGGAAACACCATATATTTT. It yields the protein CSVETGGHGNTIYF.

The V call is TRBV7-3, the J call TRBJ2-1; the D gene is possibly TRBD1 (6 bases). CDR3 size: 14 residues. CDR1 and CDR2 from the germline V gene are SGHTA and FQGTGA. Trimming removed 1 base at V and 5 bases at J, with 9 bases between. This CDR3 is CASSLRGLNNEQFF. CDR3 in DNA: TGTGCCAGCAGCTTAAGGGGGCTAAACAATGAGCAGTTCTTC. The full variable domain, in which reference TRBV7-3 and TRBJ2-1 provide the parts outside the CDR3, is GAGVSQTPSNKVTEKGKYVELRCDPISGHTALYWYRQSLGQGPEFLIYFQGTGAADDSGLPNDRFFAVRPEGSVSTLKIQRTERGDSAVYLCASSLRGLNNEQFFGPGTRLTVL.

This clone is a singleton in its sample. This chain connects TRBV6-5 to TRBJ1-2, with D perhaps matching TRBD1 (5 bases). Germline V gene lookup returns CDR1 MNHEY and CDR2 SVGAGI. Trimming took off 0 bases at V and 3 bases at J, with 8 bases between the two ends. There are 14 residues in the CDR3. The CDR3 sequence is CASSYSGQDYGYTF. The CDR3 DNA is TGTGCCAGCAGTTACTCGGGGCAGGACTATGGCTACACCTTC.

The chain carries TRBV7-9 and TRBJ2-5; 10 nucleotides line up with TRBD2. V shed 5 bases, J shed 5 bases, and the junction held 5 bases outside the gene matches. The CDR3 has 14 amino acids. The germline gives CDR1 SEHNR, CDR2 FQNEAQ (reference sequence). The CDR3 loop is CASSQAGGQETQYF. The CDR3 nucleotides read TGTGCCAGCAGCCAAGCGGGGGGGCAGGAGACCCAGTACTTC.

This chain connects TRBV13 to TRBJ1-1, with a tentative D call TRBD1 (6 bases). Trimming stripped 4 bases from V and 0 bases from J, with 9 bases between. The CDR3 has 14 residues. Germline loops: CDR1 PRHDT, CDR2 FYEKMQ (reference sequence). The CDR3: CASSSGHMNTEAFF. The DNA of the CDR3 is TGTGCCAGCAGCTCGGGACACATGAACACTGAAGCTTTCTTT.

The chain has TRBV11-1 and TRBJ2-5; a weak D match, TRBD1 (6 bases). This CDR3 spans 15 amino acids. V was shortened by 7 bases and J by 4 bases, with 19 bases between the two germline ends. CDR1 SGHAT and CDR2 FQDESV come from the germline V gene (reference sequence). The CDR3 nucleotides are TGTGCCAGCACCTTGGGGTCAGGGGTTGTAGAGACCCAGTACTTC. Residues: CASTLGSGVVETQYF.

The chain recombines TRBV7-6 with TRBJ2-1; a possible D gene is TRBD1 (5 bases). V was clipped by 5 bases and J by 5 bases, with 13 bases between them. Germline V gene lookup returns CDR1 SGHVS and CDR2 FNYEAQ. The CDR3 has 14 residues. The CDR3 reads CASSPQGPHNEQFF. DNA for the CDR3: TGTGCCAGCAGCCCCCAGGGTCCCCACAATGAGCAGTTCTTC.

This rearrangement joins TRBV5-4 to TRBJ1-2, with D possibly being TRBD1 (6 bases). Germline V gene sequence: CDR1 SGHNT, CDR2 YYREEE (reference sequence). This CDR3 has 13 amino acids. Trimming removed 4 bases from V and 4 bases from J, with 11 bases in between. In DNA form, the CDR3 reads TGTGCCAGCAGCGGGAGGGGGTCCTATGGCTACACCTTC. Amino acid sequence: CASSGRGSYGYTF.

The rearrangement uses TRBV5-1 and TRBJ1-1; D is undetermined. The CDR3 is 16 amino acids. The V end was cut by 0 bases, the J end by 2 bases, with 14 bases between. Germline values: CDR1 SGHRS, CDR2 YFSETQ. CDR3 protein: CASSLGTVYHNTEAFF. In DNA form, the CDR3 reads TGCGCCAGCAGCTTGGGCACTGTTTATCATAACACTGAAGCTTTCTTT. Combining the CDR3 with reference TRBV5-1 and TRBJ1-1 gives the whole variable domain KAGVTQTPRYLIKTRGQQVTLSCSPISGHRSVSWYQQTPGQGLQFLFEYFSETQRNKGNFPGRFSGRQFSNSRSEMNVSTLELGDSALYLCASSLGTVYHNTEAFFGQGTRLTVV.